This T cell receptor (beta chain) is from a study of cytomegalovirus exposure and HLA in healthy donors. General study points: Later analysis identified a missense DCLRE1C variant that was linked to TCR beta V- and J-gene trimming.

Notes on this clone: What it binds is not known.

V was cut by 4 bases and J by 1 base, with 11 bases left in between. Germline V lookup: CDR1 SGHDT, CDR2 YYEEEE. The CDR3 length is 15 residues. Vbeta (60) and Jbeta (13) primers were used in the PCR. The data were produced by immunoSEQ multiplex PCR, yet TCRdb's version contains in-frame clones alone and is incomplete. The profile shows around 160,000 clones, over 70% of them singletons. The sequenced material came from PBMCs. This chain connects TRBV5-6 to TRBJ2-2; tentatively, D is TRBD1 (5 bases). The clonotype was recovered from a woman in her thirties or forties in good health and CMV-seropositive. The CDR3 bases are TGTGCCAGCAGCCTTATTCAGGGGAACACCGGGGAGCTGTTTTTT. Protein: CASSLIQGNTGELFF.